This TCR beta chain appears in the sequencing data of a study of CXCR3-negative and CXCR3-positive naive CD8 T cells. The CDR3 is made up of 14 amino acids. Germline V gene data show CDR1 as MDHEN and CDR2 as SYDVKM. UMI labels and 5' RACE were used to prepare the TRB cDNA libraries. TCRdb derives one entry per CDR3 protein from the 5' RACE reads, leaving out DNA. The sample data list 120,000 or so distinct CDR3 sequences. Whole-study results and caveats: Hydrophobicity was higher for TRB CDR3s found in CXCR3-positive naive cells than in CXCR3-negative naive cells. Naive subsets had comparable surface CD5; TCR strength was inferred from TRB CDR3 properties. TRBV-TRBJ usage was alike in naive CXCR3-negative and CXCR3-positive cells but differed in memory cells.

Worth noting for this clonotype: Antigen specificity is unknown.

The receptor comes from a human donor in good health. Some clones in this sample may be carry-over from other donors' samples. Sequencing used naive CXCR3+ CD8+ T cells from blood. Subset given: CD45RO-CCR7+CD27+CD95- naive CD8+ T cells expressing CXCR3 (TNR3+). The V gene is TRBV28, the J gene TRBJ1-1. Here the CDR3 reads CASSLFRENTEAFF.